This T cell receptor beta chain was recovered during a study of Tregs in tolerant kidney transplant recipients. Findings and limits, study-wide: Few patients were studied, so findings need validation in larger groups.

Clones were sequenced by immunoSEQ multiplex PCR, and TCRdb holds only the in-frame ones, with some missing. The sample has about 100,000 clones, under 95% seen once. CDR1 and CDR2 from the germline V gene are SGHTA and FQGNSA. The V segment lost 5 bases and the J segment 5 bases; nucleotides outside the gene matches: 10. The CDR3 has 16 residues. Related graft donors supplied nonmyeloablative bone marrow transplants, and mixed chimerism was transient. This clone was counted a single time. Its antigen is not identified. This receptor was obtained from a human patient who received a combined kidney and bone marrow transplant. Some T cells could come from the graft donor. The sample here was CD4+ T cells from blood (PBMCs), taken 12 months after the transplant. This chain connects TRBV7-2 to TRBJ2-2; 8 bases line up with TRBD1. The CDR3 DNA sequence: TGTGCCAGCAGCACGGGACAGGCCTTACTTACCGGGGAGCTGTTTTTT. Translated, it gives CASSTGQALLTGELFF.